This T cell receptor (beta chain) was profiled in a study of T cell responses to AZD1222 COVID-19 vaccine. Study background: Pooling of second doses given at about 4 or about 12 weeks was done. Study-wide results and caveats: Close to half of spike-specific TCRs reportedly recognize unmutated variant regions. Repertoires in all cases were sampled only once the peak T cell response had passed.

The data were produced by immunoSEQ multiplex PCR, yet TCRdb's version contains in-frame clones alone and is incomplete. This table holds about 150,000 clones, 80% to 90% found once. Germline V CDR1 and CDR2: MGHRA, YSYEKL. This CDR3 is 15 amino acids long. V was clipped by 0 bases and J by 5 bases, with 10 bases between them. Concerning this clone itself: Its antigen is not known.

This specimen consisted of peripheral blood, obtained on day 0 of AZD1222 vaccination. The clonotype originates from an adult in good health. The genes are TRBV4-1 and TRBJ1-4, with TRBD1 as a possible D gene (5 bases). DNA of the CDR3: TGCGCCAGCAGCCAAGATGGGGGGGTCAATGAAAAACTGTTTTTT. It yields the protein CASSQDGGVNEKLFF.